Listed here is a single TCR beta chain. Its antigen remains unknown. V dropped 8 bases and J dropped 1; count of bases not matched to a gene: 16. Germline values: CDR1 LNHDA, CDR2 SQIVND (reference sequence). The CDR3 covers 17 residues. Sequenced by immunoSEQ multiplex PCR; TCRdb stores in-frame clones only, minus some. The data hold about 49,000 clones, with 94% observed a single time. These data belong to a study of cytomegalovirus exposure and HLA in healthy donors. Broader study findings: Cytomegalovirus association was assigned to 150 to 200 TCR beta chains. Specificity of a few CMV-associated chains for CMV antigens was verified in vitro.

The validation cohort, a group of 100 to 150 subjects, included the donors and was separate from the roughly 700-subject first cohort. The source of this sequence is a woman aged 18-29 years in good health and CMV-seropositive. The chain employs TRBV19 and TRBJ1-2; 7 bases line up with TRBD1. Sequenced material: PBMCs. The DNA of the CDR3 is TGTGCCAGTCACCGAGGGGGCCTAAGCCAGATTAACTATGGCTACACCTTC. This translates into CASHRGGLSQINYGYTF. Full variable domain (remainder filled in from reference TRBV19 and TRBJ1-2): DGGITQSPKYLFRKEGQNVTLSCEQNLNHDAMYWYRQDPGQGLRLIYYSQIVNDFQKGDIAEGYSVSREKKESFPLTVTSAQKNPTAFYLCASHRGGLSQINYGYTFGSGTRLTVV.